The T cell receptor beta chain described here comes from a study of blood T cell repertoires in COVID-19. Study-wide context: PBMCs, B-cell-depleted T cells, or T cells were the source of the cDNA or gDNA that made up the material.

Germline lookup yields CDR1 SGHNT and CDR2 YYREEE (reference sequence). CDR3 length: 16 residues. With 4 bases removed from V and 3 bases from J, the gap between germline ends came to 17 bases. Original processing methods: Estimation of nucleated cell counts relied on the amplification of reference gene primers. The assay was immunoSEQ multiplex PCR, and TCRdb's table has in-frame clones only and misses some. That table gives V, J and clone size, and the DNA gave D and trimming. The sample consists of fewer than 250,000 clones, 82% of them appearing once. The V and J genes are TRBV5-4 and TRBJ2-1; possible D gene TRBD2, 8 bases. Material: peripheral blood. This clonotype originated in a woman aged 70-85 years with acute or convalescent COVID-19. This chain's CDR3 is CASSPREGARYNEQFF. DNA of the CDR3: TGTGCCAGCAGCCCTCGGGAGGGGGCGCGCTACAATGAGCAGTTCTTC.